This T cell receptor (beta chain) was identified in a study of cytomegalovirus exposure and HLA in healthy donors (dated by TCRdb to 2016 to 2017). Regarding the study in general: According to an earlier analysis of several hundred of the donors, about 179 million T cells yielded 120 million or so unique TCR beta sequences and about 300 Gb of sequence data. In a later genetic analysis, genome-wide SNP genotypes for about 55% of the 666 donors were used, and that subset was treated as a discovery cohort. Donor age, sex, ethnicity and CMV serostatus were compiled alongside the repertoire data. In a later analysis, previously published TCR beta repertoires from about 670 donors were re-analyzed and high-resolution HLA genotyping was added so that TCR occurrence patterns could be studied. Class I and class II HLA loci were covered by the typing at four-digit resolution. Among a few hundred genotyped donors of the cohort, an average of around 240,000 unique TCR beta nucleotide sequences were sequenced per donor, roughly 18% of them non-productive. Using immunosequencing, the study profiled T cell repertoires from roughly 650 subjects and related those repertoires to cytomegalovirus serostatus. Roughly 300 gigabases of sequencing data and 91 million or so unique TCR sequences made up an early release that covered 640 HLA-typed donors. Several DR-DQ haplotypes were treated as single units for association and clustering because of strong linkage in the cohort. Rather than drawing on any new phenotypic data, the later analysis identified candidate immune exposures from TCR beta sequences and the way those sequences occurred across donors. High-throughput TCR immunosequencing, statistical association of individual TCRs with disease status, and machine learning were combined to predict cytomegalovirus infection status. Of the roughly 420 genotyped donors, 75% to 85% were placed in the genetic ancestry cluster associated with self-reported Caucasian donors. Typing coverage differed by locus: A, B, C, DRB1 and DQB1 were typed in roughly 629-630 donors, DQA1 in 500 to 550, DPA1 in around 600, and DPB1 in around 490. Along with the approximately 700-subject first cohort, a separate validation cohort of over 90 different subjects was used. An earlier analysis of 587 of the donors used high-throughput TCR beta sequencing to judge whether each TCR beta V gene segment behaved as functional or pseudogenic. The study aimed to test whether cataloging public T cell receptors could reveal signatures of past pathogen exposure. Every repertoire in the discovery cohort had been generated on one and the same sequencing platform. Summary of the overall study and its limitations: Several of the top co-occurrence clusters appeared to be linked to parvovirus B19, influenza, CMV and Epstein-Barr virus, according to a later analysis. Across donors, most TCR sequences were observed very rarely, whereas some public TCRs were present in many individuals. In a later genetic analysis, a missense DCLRE1C variant was associated with V-gene and J-gene trimming of TCR beta chains, and the association was replicated in an independent cohort. Assigning TCR associations to individual alleles was difficult when HLA alleles, especially DR and DQ, strongly co-occurred. CMV serostatus was the only immune exposure information available for the cohort. Because counts were too low, approximately 15 rarely observed V segments, including chromosome 9 orphons, were excluded from the earlier analysis of 587 of the donors. In vitro tests confirmed that a few of the cytomegalovirus-associated TCR beta chains recognize cytomegalovirus antigens. The cohort was sequenced for TCR beta chains only, and without alpha or paired-chain data the features that could be detected were limited. At a false discovery rate of 0.05, a later analysis linked 16,951 TCR beta sequences to specific HLA alleles. According to a later genetic analysis, donors in an Asian-associated ancestry cluster had fewer N-insertions in productive TCRs than the roughly 670-donor mean. In an earlier analysis of over 550 of the donors, most TCR beta V segments were observed in productive rearrangements about 87% or about 30% of the time, broadly matching IMGT annotations. In the study, 150 to 200 TCR beta chains were listed as associated with cytomegalovirus. In both the original and validation cohorts, the classifier was reported to diagnose cytomegalovirus status with high specificity and sensitivity. It was suggested by the authors that the approach could potentially be generalized to other disease states and immunological phenotypes. Compared with equally common non-associated chains, HLA-associated TCR beta chains in a later analysis were more clonally expanded and had lower generation probabilities. A cluster of highly shared sequence variants was judged likely to represent a technical artifact of the sequencing pipeline. A later analysis found that most CMV-associated TCR beta chains appeared HLA-restricted, with HLA associations seemingly driven largely by CMV exposure. Linkage disequilibrium might explain the correlated functional status among segregating V segments, but an unknown experimental factor could not be ruled out. A further reported finding was that TCR beta sequences accurately predicted the HLA-A and HLA-B alleles for most subjects in the first cohort. Presence/absence analyses assumed roughly uniform sequencing depth across donors, an assumption that may not hold. Because HLA typing was unavailable for some donors at each locus, only the typed subset was used in association tests. In a later analysis, TCR association rates were found to vary across HLA loci, with the most associated TCRs seen for DRB1 alleles and the fewest for HLA-C alleles.

The cohort was made up of roughly 670 healthy bone marrow donors. All cohort members were sampled while nominally healthy, although unrecorded immune exposures were likely present. The donor was CMV seronegative and belonged to the group of over 300 seronegative cohort members. Each donor provided a peripheral blood sample, and peripheral blood mononuclear cells were used for TCR beta sequencing. Genomic DNA was extracted from the blood cell samples with the Qiagen DNeasy Blood Extraction Kit. Library construction relied on the immunoSEQ multiplex PCR assay. For the multiplex PCR, a mixture combining 60 forward primers for TCR Vbeta segments and 13 reverse primers for TCR Jbeta segments was used. The CDR3 region of rearranged TCR beta genes was amplified from genomic DNA with a multiplex PCR assay. Amplified TCR beta libraries were sequenced as 87-base-pair reads on the Illumina HiSeq System. The published analysis was carried out like this. A later analysis tallied around 80 million unique TCR beta chains across the approximately 670 repertoires, and 10 million to 11 million of those chains were shared by two or more donors. A nearest-neighbor algorithm error-corrected the raw reads and collapsed the reads into unique sequences, merging closely related sequences to remove PCR and sequencing errors. Alignment of CDR3 sequences to IMGT reference sequences was used to assign V, D and J gene segments. Each retained sequence needed at least a six-nucleotide match to both a V gene segment and a J gene segment. Rearrangements were classified as productive when the CDR3 lacked stop codons and remained in frame with V and J, and all other rearrangements were classified as non-productive. CDR3 was defined by IMGT convention, running from the second conserved V-encoded cysteine to the conserved J-encoded phenylalanine. Sequences without an unambiguous match to a single V gene segment were excluded from the earlier analysis of 450 to 750 of the donors. An earlier analysis of 587 of the donors called V segments functional above 56.7% productive rearrangements and segregating when the between-donor standard deviation exceeded 5%. To diagnose cytomegalovirus status from the catalog of TCR beta chain sequences, a statistical classification framework was built. In a later analysis, TCR nucleotide sequences were compared against IMGT/GENE-DB human TR gene sequences so that V and J genes could be assigned. A later analysis assigned CDR3 sequences and most-parsimonious VDJ recombination scenarios with the TCRdist pipeline. In a later analysis, each TCR beta chain was defined by its CDR3 amino acid sequence together with its V-gene family, and reads lacking a unique V-gene family were excluded. To address suspected cross-contamination and a sequencing artifact, a later analysis removed a few hundred highly shared, low-generation-probability nucleotide sequences. A later analysis calculated a clonal expansion index for each public chain from normalized within-repertoire ranks of inferred template counts. In a later analysis, generation probabilities were computed with a VDJ recombination model fitted to out-of-frame rearrangements, and the resulting probabilities were checked against IGoR. In a later analysis, TCR-TCR, TCR-HLA and TCR-CMV co-occurrence was scored with hypergeometric tests, and a repertoire-size bias correction was applied to TCR pairs. A later analysis estimated false discovery rates by permuting HLA or CMV assignments 20 times. In a later analysis, co-occurring TCRs were grouped using DBSCAN, with TCRdist sequence similarity added in when clustering inside HLA-allele-positive subsets. Repertoires with fewer than 30,000 or more than 120,000 public chains were left out of co-occurrence clustering, as were five repertoires with anomalous nucleotide sharing. The table comes from immuneACCESS by way of TCRdb, which keeps in-frame sequences with V and J called. Part of the clones is missing from these tables; in studies checked, under half for an unresolved V gene and the rest for unknown reasons. For V, J and clone size, that table is used; D and trimming come from the DNA. The sample has approximately 90,000 clones on record, approximately 77% of them singletons. The ten most abundant clones make up around 3.5% of the sample.

As regards this clone: Its recognized antigen is unknown. No base quality information exists; no much larger clone differs at one position.

Material for sequencing was PBMCs. This receptor was taken from a man aged 30 to 39 in good health and CMV-seronegative.

The CDR3 amino acid sequence is: CASSPDRGHQPQHF. The nucleotides are TGTGCCAGCAGCCCGGACAGGGGCCATCAGCCCCAGCATTTT. The sequence links TRBV11-2 to TRBJ1-5, with 9 bases in between that match TRBD1. Taken from the germline V gene, the CDR1 and CDR2 loops are SGHAT and FQNNGV. At the junction V is shortened by 5 bases and J by 5 bases; bases outside the gene matches: 4. The CDR3 starts with the cysteine, ends with the phenylalanine, and has 14 residues. Only the CDR3 part of the read is kept: 42 bases, read in frame from the first base.